This is a list of T cell receptor beta chains from one sample in a study of blood T cell repertoires in COVID-19. Data came from immunoSEQ multiplex PCR; TCRdb stores just in-frame clones and leaves some out. The sample has about 76,000 clones, 86% seen once. The sample comprised peripheral blood. These receptors were collected from a human donor in a cohort sampled during active COVID-19. Both conserved end residues are part of each CDR3. Fields, in order: J gene, V gene, D gene, clone size, CDR3 length, CDR3 DNA, CDR3 protein. D genes are given only for firm matches. Clone sizes are given selectively: once, few, many, or a class where the clone is expanded.

J: TRBJ2-7; V: TRBV7-9; D: TRBD1; size: .; length: 15; DNA: TGTGCCAGCAGCCAAGAAAGGACAGGGGGGTACGAGCAGTACTTC; CDR3: CASSQERTGGYEQYF
J: TRBJ1-2; V: TRBV5-1; D: .; size: .; length: 14; DNA: TGCGCCAGCAGCTTGGACACATCAAACTATGGCTACACCTTC; CDR3: CASSLDTSNYGYTF
J: TRBJ2-1; V: TRBV6-6; D: .; size: .; length: 12; DNA: TGTGCCAGCAGCTCCCCCGGGGAGAAGCAGTTCTTC; CDR3: CASSSPGEKQFF
J: TRBJ2-1; V: TRBV20-1; D: TRBD2; size: few; length: 14; DNA: TGCAGTGCTAGTTTCGGGGGGGCCTACAATGAGCAGTTCTTC; CDR3: CSASFGGAYNEQFF
J: TRBJ1-1; V: TRBV5-1; D: .; size: .; length: 13; DNA: TGCGCCAGCAGCCTGCAGGGGAACACTGAAGCTTTCTTT; CDR3: CASSLQGNTEAFF
J: TRBJ2-5; V: TRBV5-4; D: TRBD2; size: .; length: 16; DNA: TGTGCCAGCAGCTTGGGGACTAGCGGAGCCTGGGAGACCCAGTACTTC; CDR3: CASSLGTSGAWETQYF
J: TRBJ2-4; V: TRBV7-3; D: TRBD1; size: .; length: 13; DNA: TGTGCCAGCAGCTTGGGACAGTTAAACATTCAGTACTTC; CDR3: CASSLGQLNIQYF
J: TRBJ2-2; V: TRBV19; D: TRBD1; size: .; length: 16; DNA: TGTGCCAGTAGTGTCCCACAGGGGCCGGGCGGCGGGGAGCTGTTTTTT; CDR3: CASSVPQGPGGGELFF
J: TRBJ2-5; V: TRBV5-1; D: .; size: .; length: 15; DNA: TGCGCCAGCAGCCAGCAGCGTCCGATCCAAGAGACCCAGTACTTC; CDR3: CASSQQRPIQETQYF
J: TRBJ1-4; V: TRBV4-1; D: .; size: .; length: 16; DNA: TGCGCCAGCAGCCAAGGTCGGACACGAACTAATGAAAAACTGTTTTTT; CDR3: CASSQGRTRTNEKLFF
J: TRBJ1-1; V: TRBV27; D: .; size: few; length: 14; DNA: TGTGCCAGCAGTTTAGAACAGGGGAACACTGAAGCTTTCTTT; CDR3: CASSLEQGNTEAFF
J: TRBJ2-7; V: TRBV23-1; D: TRBD2; size: .; length: 17; DNA: TGCGCCCCGAGGGTAATAGGGACTACACGTATCTCCTACGAGCAGTACTTC; CDR3: CAPRVIGTTRISYEQYF
J: TRBJ2-5; V: TRBV6-5; D: TRBD1; size: .; length: 13; DNA: TGTGCCAGCAACAGAGACAGGGATGAGACCCAGTACTTC; CDR3: CASNRDRDETQYF
J: TRBJ1-1; V: TRBV10-3; D: .; size: .; length: 15; DNA: TGTGCCACACGAACGTCTGGACTTGGTTACACTGAAGCTTTCTTT; CDR3: CATRTSGLGYTEAFF
J: TRBJ2-1; V: TRBV6-6; D: TRBD2; size: .; length: 12; DNA: TGTGCCAGCAGTCCCGGGGGGGGTTTTCAGTTCTTC; CDR3: CASSPGGGFQFF
J: TRBJ1-3; V: TRBV3-1/TRBV3-2; D: .; size: .; length: 14; DNA: TGTGCCAGCAGCCGAGGAACTTCCGGAAACACCATATATTTT; CDR3: CASSRGTSGNTIYF
J: TRBJ2-7; V: TRBV12-2; D: .; size: .; length: 17; DNA: TGTGCAAGTCGCTTCCCGAACCGTAGTAACCCCGGGAACGAGCAGTACTTC; CDR3: CASRFPNRSNPGNEQYF
J: TRBJ1-2; V: TRBV5-4; D: .; size: .; length: 16; DNA: TGTGCCAGCAGCTTGGCCGGGACACAGGAGGCCTATGGCTACACCTTC; CDR3: CASSLAGTQEAYGYTF
J: TRBJ2-2; V: TRBV2; D: TRBD2; size: few; length: 16; DNA: TGTGCCAGCAGTGTGCTAGCGGGAGTGGGCACCGGGGAGCTGTTTTTT; CDR3: CASSVLAGVGTGELFF
J: TRBJ2-1; V: TRBV28; D: TRBD2; size: .; length: 16; DNA: TGTGCCAGCAGTTTTCGGTTGGCGGGGGGGGACAATGAGCAGTTCTTC; CDR3: CASSFRLAGGDNEQFF
J: TRBJ1-4; V: TRBV9; D: TRBD1; size: .; length: 16; DNA: TGTGCCAGCAGCGGACAGGGGGGGCTGGCTAATGAAAAACTGTTTTTT; CDR3: CASSGQGGLANEKLFF
J: TRBJ1-1; V: TRBV2; D: .; size: .; length: 12; DNA: TGTGCCAGCAGTTTGGGGAGAGCTGAAGCTTTCTTT; CDR3: CASSLGRAEAFF
J: TRBJ1-4; V: TRBV6-6; D: .; size: .; length: 16; DNA: TGTGCCAGCAGTTACGGACCACAGGGACGGGGAGAAAAACTGTTTTTT; CDR3: CASSYGPQGRGEKLFF
J: TRBJ2-7; V: TRBV6-5; D: TRBD1; size: .; length: 15; DNA: TGTGCCAGCACCCTAACAGGGGGAAGCTCCTACGAGCAGTACTTC; CDR3: CASTLTGGSSYEQYF
J: TRBJ2-1; V: TRBV28; D: TRBD2; size: .; length: 15; DNA: TGTGCCAGCAGTGAACCGGGACTAGGGGGCAATGAGCAGTTCTTC; CDR3: CASSEPGLGGNEQFF
J: TRBJ2-7; V: TRBV18; D: TRBD1; size: .; length: 15; DNA: TGTGCCAGCTCACCAGGGGGACAGCTCTTGGGGGAGCAGTACTTC; CDR3: CASSPGGQLLGEQYF
J: TRBJ1-1; V: TRBV5-1; D: TRBD1; size: .; length: 14; DNA: TGCGCCAGCAGCTCCACAGGGGACCACACTGAAGCTTTCTTT; CDR3: CASSSTGDHTEAFF
J: TRBJ2-1; V: TRBV30; D: TRBD2; size: .; length: 16; DNA: TGTGCCTGGTCTCGGGCTAGCGGGAGGAACTACAATGAGCAGTTCTTC; CDR3: CAWSRASGRNYNEQFF
J: TRBJ2-1; V: TRBV19; D: .; size: .; length: 13; DNA: TGTGCCAGTGTTTCGACAGGCCGGGCTGAGCAGTTCTTC; CDR3: CASVSTGRAEQFF
J: TRBJ2-2; V: TRBV9; D: .; size: .; length: 18; DNA: TGTGCCAGCAGCGCATCGAGGGAGATAGCGAGGGTAACCGGGGAGCTGTTTTTT; CDR3: CASSASREIARVTGELFF
J: TRBJ1-6; V: TRBV5-8; D: .; size: .; length: 15; DNA: TGTGCCAGCAGCTTGGGAGGCAGGGTCGTCTCACCCCTCCACTTT; CDR3: CASSLGGRVVSPLHF
J: TRBJ1-1; V: TRBV3-1/TRBV3-2; D: .; size: .; length: 13; DNA: TGTGCCAGCAGACCAGAGGTGAGCACTGAAGCTTTCTTT; CDR3: CASRPEVSTEAFF
J: TRBJ2-2; V: TRBV21-1; D: .; size: .; length: 13; DNA: TGTGCCAGCAGCTTTATCGGGGGCGGGGAGCTGTTTTTT; CDR3: CASSFIGGGELFF
J: TRBJ2-7; V: TRBV3-1/TRBV3-2; D: .; size: .; length: 11; DNA: TGTGCCAGCAGCCAGGTAGACGAGCAGTACTTC; CDR3: CASSQVDEQYF
J: TRBJ1-1; V: TRBV5-1; D: TRBD1; size: .; length: 15; DNA: TGCGCCAGCAGCCCACCCGACAGGGCGAACACTGAAGCTTTCTTT; CDR3: CASSPPDRANTEAFF
J: TRBJ1-2; V: TRBV7-3; D: TRBD1; size: .; length: 15; DNA: TGTGCCAGCAGCATAACGGACAGGGGGAAAGGTGGCTACACCTTC; CDR3: CASSITDRGKGGYTF
J: TRBJ2-5; V: TRBV6-6; D: TRBD2; size: .; length: 20; DNA: TGTGCCAGCAGCTCCTGGGGGACTAGCGAGAGCCCCTGGTACCAAGAGACCCAGTACTTC; CDR3: CASSSWGTSESPWYQETQYF
J: TRBJ2-5; V: TRBV5-1; D: .; size: .; length: 14; DNA: TGCGCCAGCAGCTTGGCCCCCGGAGAGGAGACCCAGTACTTC; CDR3: CASSLAPGEETQYF
J: TRBJ1-3; V: TRBV7-3; D: .; size: .; length: 16; DNA: TGTGCCAGCAGCAAACATACGTCGAAGAGGAGAAACACCATATATTTT; CDR3: CASSKHTSKRRNTIYF
J: TRBJ2-1; V: TRBV28; D: TRBD2; size: .; length: 15; DNA: TGTGCCAGCAGTTCTAGCGGATTCCCAGGCTATGAGCAGTTCTTC; CDR3: CASSSSGFPGYEQFF
J: TRBJ2-5; V: TRBV5-5; D: TRBD1; size: .; length: 15; DNA: TGTGCCAGCAGCTTCAGAAGGACAGGCGCAGAGACCCAGTACTTC; CDR3: CASSFRRTGAETQYF
J: TRBJ1-3; V: TRBV6-5; D: .; size: .; length: 15; DNA: TGTGCCAGCAGGAGGGACACCGCCTCTGGAAACACCATATATTTT; CDR3: CASRRDTASGNTIYF
J: TRBJ1-2; V: TRBV30; D: .; size: once; length: 13; DNA: TGTGCCTGGAGTGTACAGGCCAACTATGGCTACACCTTC; CDR3: CAWSVQANYGYTF
J: TRBJ2-1; V: TRBV14; D: .; size: .; length: 12; DNA: TGTGCCAGCAGCCTCTCCGGACTTGAGCAGTTCTTC; CDR3: CASSLSGLEQFF
J: TRBJ2-3; V: TRBV7-2; D: TRBD2; size: .; length: 16; DNA: TGTGCCAGCAGCCCCCAACTAGCGGGAGGCTCAGATACGCAGTATTTT; CDR3: CASSPQLAGGSDTQYF
J: TRBJ2-1; V: TRBV10-2; D: .; size: .; length: 14; DNA: TGCGCCAGCAGTGCCGAGTCCGGGACACTCGGGCAGTTCTTC; CDR3: CASSAESGTLGQFF
J: TRBJ1-4; V: TRBV7-6; D: .; size: once; length: 15; DNA: TGTGCCAGCAGCTTAGGTGCGGCAACTAATGAAAAACTGTTTTTT; CDR3: CASSLGAATNEKLFF
J: TRBJ2-2; V: TRBV7-9; D: TRBD1; size: .; length: 15; DNA: TGTGCCAGCAGCCCGGACAGGGCGAGCACCGGGGAGCTGTTTTTT; CDR3: CASSPDRASTGELFF
J: TRBJ1-5; V: TRBV7-2; D: .; size: .; length: 13; DNA: TGTGCCAGCACTCAAAGCATTAATCAGCCCCAGCATTTT; CDR3: CASTQSINQPQHF
J: TRBJ1-2; V: TRBV18; D: .; size: .; length: 14; DNA: TGTGCCAGCTCACCTTCTGGACATCCCTATGGCTACACCTTC; CDR3: CASSPSGHPYGYTF